The next 25 T cell receptor beta chains were all read from a single sample in a study of cytomegalovirus exposure and HLA in healthy donors. A multiplex PCR was run with 60 Vbeta primers and 13 Jbeta primers. Sequencing was performed with immunoSEQ multiplex PCR; in TCRdb, only in-frame clones are kept and a portion is missing. Of around 190,000 clones listed, about 85% are singletons. The specimen sequenced was PBMCs. Receptor source: a boy between 2 and 15 years old in good health and CMV-seronegative.

J is TRBJ2-7 and V is TRBV2; D may be TRBD2 (6 bases). From germline, CDR1 is SNHLY and CDR2 FYNNEI. CDR3 size: 16 residues. With 4 bases removed from V and 0 bases from J, the gap between germline ends came to 16 bases. CDR3 DNA: TGTGCCAGCAGTGTTAGGGCGGGGACCGGCTCCTACGAGCAGTACTTC. Its translation: CASSVRAGTGSYEQYF.

This chain links TRBV6-1 with TRBJ1-5, with 9 bases lining up with TRBD1. V shed 8 bases, J shed 7 bases, and the junction held 9 bases outside the gene matches. Germline V gene sequence: CDR1 MNHNS, CDR2 SASEGT. The CDR3 spans 14 residues. DNA for the CDR3: TGTGCCAGCTCCGGGACAGGGCTATCCCAGCCCCAGCATTTT. Protein product: CASSGTGLSQPQHF.

The gene calls are TRBV6-6 and TRBJ2-7; D ambiguous. The CDR3 extends over 13 amino acids. Germline CDR1 reads MNHNY; CDR2 reads SVGAGI (reference sequence). V lost 0 bases and J 6 bases, leaving 9 bases between the germline ends. The CDR3 coding sequence is TGTGCCAGCAGTTACTCCGTAGTAACCGAGCAGTACTTC. Translation gives CASSYSVVTEQYF.

The V gene is TRBV28, the J gene TRBJ2-5; D is unclear. This CDR3 has 16 amino acids. Germline CDR1 and CDR2: MDHEN and SYDVKM. V was trimmed by 2 bases and J by 2 bases, leaving 15 bases between them. CDR3 region: CASSLELSTPQETQYF. The CDR3 DNA sequence: TGTGCCAGCAGTTTAGAACTTTCCACCCCGCAAGAGACCCAGTACTTC.

The gene calls are TRBV7-9 and TRBJ2-1; no definite D call. Trimming pared 0 bases from V and 8 bases from J, leaving 5 bases between. CDR1 and CDR2 from the germline V gene are SEHNR and FQNEAQ (reference sequence). This CDR3 is built from 12 residues. This CDR3 reads CASSLALDEQFF. The CDR3 bases are TGTGCCAGCAGCTTAGCCCTCGATGAGCAGTTCTTC.

The CDR3 nucleotides are TGTGCCAGCAGCAGGGGCGGTCCAGATACGCAGTATTTT. Protein product: CASSRGGPDTQYF. The chain employs TRBV27 and TRBJ2-3, with D maybe TRBD1 (6 bases). Per germline, CDR1 MNHEY and CDR2 SMNVEV (reference sequence). Deletions cut 6 bases from V and 4 bases from J, with 11 bases between. The CDR3 sequence is 13 residues long.

The J gene is TRBJ2-1, the V gene TRBV9; 11 bases are shared with TRBD1. CDR1 and CDR2 from the germline V gene are SGDLS and YYNGEE. The trim removed 3 bases at V and 6 bases at J, leaving 2 bases unmatched. CDR3 length: 14 amino acids. In DNA form, the CDR3 reads TGTGCCAGCAGCGCTGGACAGGGGGCCAATGAGCAGTTCTTC. Translating it yields CASSAGQGANEQFF.

V is TRBV10-1 and J is TRBJ2-1; 7 positions match TRBD1. V shed 5 bases and J 7 bases; nucleotides not matched to a gene: 11. CDR1 and CDR2 from the germline V gene are WNHNN and SYGVQD (reference sequence). The CDR3 length is 15 residues. CDR3 sequence: CASSMTGSKGNEQFF. In nucleotides, the CDR3 is TGCGCCAGCAGTATGACAGGGTCCAAAGGGAATGAGCAGTTCTTC.

V is TRBV6-4 and J is TRBJ2-3; 8 bases are shared with TRBD2. The CDR3 length is 17 residues. V shed 3 bases, J shed 6 bases, and the junction held 14 bases outside the gene matches. Germline V gene lookup returns CDR1 MRHNA and CDR2 SNTAGT. CDR3 amino acids: CASSEESPAGGRDTQYF. In DNA form, the CDR3 reads TGTGCCAGCAGTGAAGAAAGTCCTGCGGGGGGAAGGGATACGCAGTATTTT.

This clone was detected only once. The J gene is TRBJ2-7, the V gene TRBV19, with 10 bases identical to TRBD1. Germline trimming cut 8 bases from V and 5 bases from J; bases unmatched to any gene: 6. Germline values: CDR1 LNHDA, CDR2 SQIVND (reference sequence). The CDR3 sequence is 13 residues long. CDR3: CASVGQGSHEQYF. CDR3 sequence (DNA): TGTGCCAGTGTGGGACAGGGGTCCCACGAGCAGTACTTC. The complete variable domain, with remaining parts taken from reference TRBV19 and TRBJ2-7, reads DGGITQSPKYLFRKEGQNVTLSCEQNLNHDAMYWYRQDPGQGLRLIYYSQIVNDFQKGDIAEGYSVSREKKESFPLTVTSAQKNPTAFYLCASVGQGSHEQYFGPGTRLTVT.

The rearrangement joins TRBV2 to TRBJ2-1; 10 bases align to TRBD2. V lost 2 bases and J lost 8; bases outside the gene matches: 6. The length of the CDR3 is 15 residues. Germline values: CDR1 SNHLY, CDR2 FYNNEI. The CDR3 here is CASSELAGEGDEQFF. DNA for the CDR3: TGTGCCAGCAGTGAACTAGCGGGGGAGGGAGATGAGCAGTTCTTC.

As to this clone: This sample also contains other DNA sequences that code for the same CDR3. V and J are TRBV7-9 and TRBJ1-5, with TRBD1 matching over 10 bases. V trimming: 5 bases; J trimming: 4 bases; junction bases outside the gene matches: 2. Germline lookup yields CDR1 SEHNR and CDR2 FQNEAQ (reference sequence). This CDR3 region has 14 residues. In DNA form, the CDR3 reads TGTGCCAGCAGCCCGGGACAGGGGAATCAGCCCCAGCATTTT. This encodes CASSPGQGNQPQHF.

V and J are TRBV4-1 and TRBJ1-1; D possibly corresponds to TRBD1 (6 bases). Trimming took 4 bases from V and 6 from J, leaving 18 bases between them. The CDR3 runs to 15 residues. The V gene's germline CDR1 is MGHRA and CDR2 YSYEKL. CDR3 DNA sequence: TGCGCCAGCAGCCGAGAGGGGGGGGCTTGGGCTGAAGCTTTCTTT. It specifies CASSREGGAWAEAFF.

This clone came up a few times. This chain links TRBV19 with TRBJ1-3; D is possibly TRBD1 (6 bases). Germline values: CDR1 LNHDA, CDR2 SQIVND (reference sequence). The CDR3 has 22 amino acids. Trimming shortened V by 9 bases and J by 0 bases, and 36 bases separated the two germline ends. The CDR3 DNA reads TGTGCCAGCCGACTATACGCACCCATCCGGGACATCCCATCCTACTCTGGAAACACCATATATTTT. Amino acid sequence: CASRLYAPIRDIPSYSGNTIYF.

A single count supports this clone. The chain employs TRBV28 and TRBJ1-5; D remains ambiguous. The V and J ends lost 2 bases and 5 bases respectively, with 22 bases between them. Germline V gene data show CDR1 as MDHEN and CDR2 as SYDVKM. The CDR3 length is 18 residues. The CDR3 DNA sequence: TGTGCCAGCAGTTTAAGTCAGCTTCTTCGCGGAGGGTATCAGCCCCAGCATTTT. This encodes CASSLSQLLRGGYQPQHF.

The rearrangement joins TRBV30 to TRBJ2-2; 7 nucleotides align to TRBD1. Trimming at V came to 4 bases and at J to 6 bases, leaving 8 bases not matched to a gene. The CDR3 sequence is 14 residues long. Germline V CDR1 and CDR2: GTSNPN, SVGIG (reference sequence). Here the CDR3 reads CAWTHETGPGELFF. For the CDR3, the DNA is TGTGCCTGGACACATGAGACAGGGCCCGGGGAGCTGTTTTTT.

This chain joins TRBV6-6 and TRBJ1-1; TRBD1 matches at 10 bases. The CDR3 has 15 amino acids. J gave up 5 bases and V 7 bases, and 10 bases lay outside the gene matches. Germline loops: CDR1 MNHNY, CDR2 SVGAGI (reference sequence). The CDR3: CASISRDRGWTEAFF. CDR3 sequence (DNA): TGTGCCAGCATCTCCCGGGACAGGGGTTGGACTGAAGCTTTCTTT.

This clone appeared a few times. The chain uses TRBV19 and TRBJ2-1; 10 bases agree with TRBD2. CDR1 is LNHDA, CDR2 SQIVND, per germline (reference sequence). V gave up 3 bases and J gave up 6 bases; unmatched junction bases: 5. The length of the CDR3 is 15 residues. The CDR3 coding sequence is TGTGCCAGTAGTATCGCTAGCGGGAGTATCAATGAGCAGTTCTTC. Its protein is CASSIASGSINEQFF.

The chain employs TRBV9 and TRBJ1-3; D uncertain. From germline, CDR1 is SGDLS and CDR2 YYNGEE. The CDR3 covers 17 residues. The V end lost 0 bases, the J end lost 0 bases, and 13 bases lay between the germline ends. The CDR3 DNA reads as TGTGCCAGCAGCGTAGGTGGCAGAAGAACCTCTGGAAACACCATATATTTT. Translated, it gives CASSVGGRRTSGNTIYF.

This clone has only a few counts. The gene calls are TRBV28 and TRBJ2-1; 8 bases line up with TRBD2. This CDR3 is 15 amino acids long. The trim removed 6 bases at V and 8 bases at J, leaving 12 bases unmatched. Germline V gene lookup returns CDR1 MDHEN and CDR2 SYDVKM. Here the CDR3 reads CASRPFRGGLDEQFF. In DNA, the CDR3 is TGTGCCAGCAGGCCATTCCGGGGGGGCCTCGATGAGCAGTTCTTC.

The V and J genes are TRBV2 and TRBJ1-5; 7 bases map to TRBD1. Germline CDR1 and CDR2: SNHLY and FYNNEI. CDR3 length: 14 residues. V lost 6 bases, J lost 3 bases, and 5 bases stayed unmatched. As DNA, the CDR3 is TGTGCCAGCAGGGTGGGACAGCTCAATCAGCCCCAGCATTTT. Its protein product is CASRVGQLNQPQHF.

The CDR3 loop is CASSEALPYEQYF. The CDR3 bases are TGTGCCAGCAGTGAAGCTCTCCCCTACGAGCAGTACTTC. V is TRBV6-1 and J is TRBJ2-7; D remains unclear. The CDR3 has 13 residues. The V end lost 0 bases, the J end lost 2 bases, and 5 bases lay between the germline ends. Per the germline V gene, CDR1 is MNHNS and CDR2 is SASEGT.

J is TRBJ2-2 and V is TRBV7-2; the D gene is possibly TRBD2 (6 bases). CDR1 is SGHTA, CDR2 FQGNSA, per germline. The CDR3 covers 15 residues. V was clipped by 2 bases and J by 4 bases, with 11 bases between them. The CDR3 reads CASSLTGGVTGELFF. In DNA, the CDR3 is TGTGCCAGCAGCTTAACCGGGGGAGTCACCGGGGAGCTGTTTTTT.

V and J are TRBV5-6 and TRBJ1-2, with TRBD1 identical over 9 bases. In germline, CDR1 is SGHDT, CDR2 YYEEEE. Trimming at V came to 4 bases and at J to 2 bases, leaving 6 bases not matched to a gene. The CDR3 spans 15 residues. The DNA of the CDR3 is TGTGCCAGCAGCAAGGCCGGGACAGGGAACTATGGCTACACCTTC. Amino acids: CASSKAGTGNYGYTF.

V is TRBV19 and J is TRBJ1-5; D possibly corresponds to TRBD1 (5 bases). Germline-derived CDR1 and CDR2 are LNHDA and SQIVND (reference sequence). The CDR3 runs 14 residues. V was clipped by 2 bases and J by 7 bases, with 12 bases between them. CDR3 sequence: CASSIRDYGQPQHF. In nucleotides, the CDR3 is TGTGCCAGTAGTATAAGGGACTACGGACAGCCCCAGCATTTT.